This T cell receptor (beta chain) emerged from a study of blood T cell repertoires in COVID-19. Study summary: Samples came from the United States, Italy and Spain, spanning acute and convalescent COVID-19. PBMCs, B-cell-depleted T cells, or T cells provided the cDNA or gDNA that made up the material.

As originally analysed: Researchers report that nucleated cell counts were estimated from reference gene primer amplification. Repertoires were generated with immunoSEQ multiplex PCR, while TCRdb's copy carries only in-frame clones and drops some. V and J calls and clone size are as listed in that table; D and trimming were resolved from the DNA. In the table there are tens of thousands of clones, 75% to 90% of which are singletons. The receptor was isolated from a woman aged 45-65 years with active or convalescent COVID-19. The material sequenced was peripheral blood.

The CDR3, as DNA: TGTGCCAGCAGCCGGGGAGGCGAGCAGTACTTC. This codes for CASSRGGEQYF. The rearrangement joins TRBV11-2 to TRBJ2-7, with a weak D call TRBD2 (6 bases). Germline CDR1 and CDR2: SGHAT and FQNNGV. There are 11 residues in the CDR3. V lost 5 bases and J lost 6, with 8 bases in between.